This section outlines one TCR beta chain sequence together with its context. V lost 1 base to trimming and J lost 5 bases, with 7 bases between them. The germline V gene encodes CDR1 SGHNT and CDR2 YYREEE (reference sequence). This CDR3 is built from 14 residues. This entry comes from a study of blood T cell repertoires in COVID-19. Whole-study context: Nucleic acid was either cDNA or gDNA, and it came from T cells, B-cell-depleted T cells, or PBMCs.

The authors' processing: Counts of nucleated cells, estimated from reference gene primer amplification, were obtained. Produced via immunoSEQ multiplex PCR; TCRdb's table is partial and in-frame only. The V and J calls and clone size were taken over from that table, and D and trimming were inferred from the DNA. The sample has about 250,000 clones, roughly four fifths seen once. Sequencing input: peripheral blood. The receptor's source is a man aged 50 or older with active or convalescent COVID-19. This rearrangement joins TRBV5-4 to TRBJ1-6, with D hard to call. Written as DNA, the CDR3 is TGTGCCAGCAGCTTGTCCACTAATAATTCACCCCTCCACTTT. Translated: CASSLSTNNSPLHF.